The clone carrying this T cell receptor (beta chain) was counted at least ten times. CDR1 is KGHDR and CDR2 is SFDVKD in the germline V gene. The ends lost 5 bases at V and 4 bases at J; junction bases unmatched: 0. The CDR3 consists of 15 residues. This sample stems from a study of identical twins. In TCRdb, the 5' RACE reads were re-called with MiXCR into one record per CDR3 protein. The data show approximately 1.8 million distinct CDR3 sequences, 32% seen once. The V gene is TRBV24-1, the J gene TRBJ2-3, with 15 positions matching TRBD2. The sequencing input was cord blood. The clonotype comes from a newborn girl in good health. This CDR3 is CATSGTSGGADTQYF. CDR3 sequence (DNA): TGTGCCACCAGTGGGACTAGCGGGGGGGCAGATACGCAGTATTTT.